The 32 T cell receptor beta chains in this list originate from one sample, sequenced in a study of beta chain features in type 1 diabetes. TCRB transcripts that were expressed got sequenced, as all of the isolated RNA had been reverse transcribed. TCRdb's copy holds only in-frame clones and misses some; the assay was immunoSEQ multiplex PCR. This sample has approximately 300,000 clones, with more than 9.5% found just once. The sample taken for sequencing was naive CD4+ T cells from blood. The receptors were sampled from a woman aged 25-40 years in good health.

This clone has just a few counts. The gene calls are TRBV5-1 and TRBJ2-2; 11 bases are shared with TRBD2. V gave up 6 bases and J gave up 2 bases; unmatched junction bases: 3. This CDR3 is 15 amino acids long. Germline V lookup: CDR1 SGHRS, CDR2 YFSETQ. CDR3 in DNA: TGCGCCAGCAAGGGACTAGCGGAAAACACCGGGGAGCTGTTTTTT. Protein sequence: CASKGLAENTGELFF. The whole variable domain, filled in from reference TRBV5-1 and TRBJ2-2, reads KAGVTQTPRYLIKTRGQQVTLSCSPISGHRSVSWYQQTPGQGLQFLFEYFSETQRNKGNFPGRFSGRQFSNSRSEMNVSTLELGDSALYLCASKGLAENTGELFFGEGSRLTVL.

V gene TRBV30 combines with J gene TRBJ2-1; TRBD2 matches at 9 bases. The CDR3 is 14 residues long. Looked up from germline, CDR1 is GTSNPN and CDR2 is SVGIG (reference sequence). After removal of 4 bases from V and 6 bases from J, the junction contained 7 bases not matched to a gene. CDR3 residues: CAWKGVAGVNEQFF. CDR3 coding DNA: TGTGCCTGGAAGGGGGTAGCGGGAGTCAATGAGCAGTTCTTC.

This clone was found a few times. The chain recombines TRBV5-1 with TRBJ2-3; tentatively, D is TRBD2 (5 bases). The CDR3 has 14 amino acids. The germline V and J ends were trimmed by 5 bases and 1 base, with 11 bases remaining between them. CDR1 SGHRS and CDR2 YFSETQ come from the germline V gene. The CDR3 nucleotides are TGCGCCAGCAGTCAAGGGCGGGGCACAGATACGCAGTATTTT. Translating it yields CASSQGRGTDTQYF.

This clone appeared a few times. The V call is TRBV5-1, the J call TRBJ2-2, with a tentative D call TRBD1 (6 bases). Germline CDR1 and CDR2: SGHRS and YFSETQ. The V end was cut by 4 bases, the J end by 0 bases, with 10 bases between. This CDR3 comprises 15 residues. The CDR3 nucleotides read TGCGCCAGCAGCCAAGGGACATCGAACACCGGGGAGCTGTTTTTT. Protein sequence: CASSQGTSNTGELFF.

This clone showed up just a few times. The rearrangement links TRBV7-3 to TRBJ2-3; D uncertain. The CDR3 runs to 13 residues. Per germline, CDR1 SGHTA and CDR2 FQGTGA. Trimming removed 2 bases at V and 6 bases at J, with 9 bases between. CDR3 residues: CASSLAFRDTQYF. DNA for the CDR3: TGTGCCAGCAGCTTAGCATTCCGGGATACGCAGTATTTT.

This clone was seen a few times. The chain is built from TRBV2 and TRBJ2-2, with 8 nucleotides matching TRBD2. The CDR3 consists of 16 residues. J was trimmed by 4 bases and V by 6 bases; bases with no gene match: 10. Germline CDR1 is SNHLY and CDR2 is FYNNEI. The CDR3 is CASSARAGATTGELFF. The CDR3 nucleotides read TGTGCCAGCAGCGCCAGAGCGGGAGCCACCACCGGGGAGCTGTTTTTT.

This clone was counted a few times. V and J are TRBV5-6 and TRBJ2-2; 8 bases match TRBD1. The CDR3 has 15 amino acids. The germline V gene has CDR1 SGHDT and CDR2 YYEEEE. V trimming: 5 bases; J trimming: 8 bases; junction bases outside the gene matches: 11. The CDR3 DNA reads TGTGCCAGCAGGCAGGGGGCGCGGATTTCTGGGGAGCTGTTTTTT. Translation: CASRQGARISGELFF.

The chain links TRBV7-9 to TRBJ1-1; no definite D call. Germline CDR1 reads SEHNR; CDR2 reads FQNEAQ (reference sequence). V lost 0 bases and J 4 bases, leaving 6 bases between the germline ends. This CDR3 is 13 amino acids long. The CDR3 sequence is CASSLAGPTEAFF. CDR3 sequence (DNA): TGTGCCAGCAGCTTAGCGGGCCCCACTGAAGCTTTCTTT.

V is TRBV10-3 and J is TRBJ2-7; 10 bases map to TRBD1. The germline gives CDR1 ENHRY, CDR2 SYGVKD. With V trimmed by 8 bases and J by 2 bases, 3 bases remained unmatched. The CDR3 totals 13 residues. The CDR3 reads CAILGQGTYEQYF. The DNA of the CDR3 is TGTGCCATCTTGGGACAGGGGACCTACGAGCAGTACTTC.

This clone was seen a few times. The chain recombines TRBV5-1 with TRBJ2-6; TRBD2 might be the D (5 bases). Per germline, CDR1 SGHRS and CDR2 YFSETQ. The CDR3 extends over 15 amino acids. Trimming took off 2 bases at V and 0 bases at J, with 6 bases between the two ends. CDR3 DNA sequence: TGCGCCAGCAGCTTAGGGAGCTCTGGGGCCAACGTCCTGACTTTC. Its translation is CASSLGSSGANVLTF.

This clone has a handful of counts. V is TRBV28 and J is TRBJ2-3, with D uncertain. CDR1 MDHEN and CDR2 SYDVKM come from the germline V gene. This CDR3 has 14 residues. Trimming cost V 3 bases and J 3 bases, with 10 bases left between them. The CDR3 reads CASSLSPPTDTQYF. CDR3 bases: TGTGCCAGCAGTTTGAGTCCCCCGACAGATACGCAGTATTTT.

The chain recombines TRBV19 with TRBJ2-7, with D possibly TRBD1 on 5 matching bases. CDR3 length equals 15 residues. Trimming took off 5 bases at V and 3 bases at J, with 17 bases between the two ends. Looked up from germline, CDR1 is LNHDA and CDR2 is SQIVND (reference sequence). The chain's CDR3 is CASSPQTESIYEQYF. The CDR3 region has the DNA TGTGCCAGTAGTCCCCAGACAGAAAGTATCTACGAGCAGTACTTC.

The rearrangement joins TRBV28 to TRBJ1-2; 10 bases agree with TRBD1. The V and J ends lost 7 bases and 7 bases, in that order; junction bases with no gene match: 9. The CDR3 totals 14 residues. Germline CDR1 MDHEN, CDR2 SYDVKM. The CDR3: CASTRTGGSGGYTF. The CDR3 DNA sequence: TGTGCCAGCACTCGGACAGGGGGAAGTGGTGGCTACACCTTC.

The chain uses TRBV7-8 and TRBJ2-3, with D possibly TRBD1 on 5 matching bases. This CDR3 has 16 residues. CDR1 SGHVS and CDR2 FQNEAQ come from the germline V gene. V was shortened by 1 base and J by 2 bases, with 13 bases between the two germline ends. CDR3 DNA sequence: TGTGCCAGCAGCTTAGGTTGGGGCGGCCCCACAGATACGCAGTATTTT. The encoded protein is CASSLGWGGPTDTQYF.

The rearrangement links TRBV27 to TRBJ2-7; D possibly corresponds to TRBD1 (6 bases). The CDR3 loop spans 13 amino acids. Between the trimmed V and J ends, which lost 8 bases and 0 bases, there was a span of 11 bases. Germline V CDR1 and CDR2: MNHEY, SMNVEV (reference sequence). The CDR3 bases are TGTGCCAGCGGAACGGACAGCTCCTACGAGCAGTACTTC. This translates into CASGTDSSYEQYF.

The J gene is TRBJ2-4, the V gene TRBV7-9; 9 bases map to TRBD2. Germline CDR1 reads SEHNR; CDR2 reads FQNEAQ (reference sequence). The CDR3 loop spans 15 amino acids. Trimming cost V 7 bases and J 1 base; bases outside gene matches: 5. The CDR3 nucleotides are TGTGCCAGCACATTAGCGGGAGAGGCCAAAAACATTCAGTACTTC. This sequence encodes CASTLAGEAKNIQYF. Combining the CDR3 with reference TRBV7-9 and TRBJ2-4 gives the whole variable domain DTGVSQNPRHKITKRGQNVTFRCDPISEHNRLYWYRQTLGQGPEFLTYFQNEAQLEKSRLLSDRFSAERPKGSFSTLEIQRTEQGDSAMYLCASTLAGEAKNIQYFGAGTRLSVL.

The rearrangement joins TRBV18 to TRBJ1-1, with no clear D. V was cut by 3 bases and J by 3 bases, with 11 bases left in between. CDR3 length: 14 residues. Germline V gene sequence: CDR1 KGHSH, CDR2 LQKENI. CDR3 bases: TGTGCCAGCTCACCGCTAGAAGGTTACACTGAAGCTTTCTTT. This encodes CASSPLEGYTEAFF.

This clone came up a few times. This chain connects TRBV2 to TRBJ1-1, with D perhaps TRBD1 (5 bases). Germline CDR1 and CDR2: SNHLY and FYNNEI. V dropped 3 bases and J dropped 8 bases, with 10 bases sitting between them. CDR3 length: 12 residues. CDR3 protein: CASSDGSGEAFF. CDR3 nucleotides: TGTGCCAGCAGTGATGGTTCAGGGGAAGCTTTCTTT.

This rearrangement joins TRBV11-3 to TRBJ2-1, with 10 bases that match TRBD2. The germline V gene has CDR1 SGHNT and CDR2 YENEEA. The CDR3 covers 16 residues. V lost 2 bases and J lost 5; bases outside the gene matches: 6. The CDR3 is CASSLSLAGVHNEQFF. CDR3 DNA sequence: TGTGCCAGCAGCTTATCCCTAGCGGGGGTACACAATGAGCAGTTCTTC.

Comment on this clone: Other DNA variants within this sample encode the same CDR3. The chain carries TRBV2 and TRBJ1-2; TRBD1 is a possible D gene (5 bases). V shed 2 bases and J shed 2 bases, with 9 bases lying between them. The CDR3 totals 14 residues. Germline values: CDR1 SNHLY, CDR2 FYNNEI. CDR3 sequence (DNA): TGTGCCAGCAGTGAACAGGGATCGAACTATGGCTACACCTTC. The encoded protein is CASSEQGSNYGYTF. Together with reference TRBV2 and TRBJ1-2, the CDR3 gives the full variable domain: EPEVTQTPSHQVTQMGQEVILRCVPISNHLYFYWYRQILGQKVEFLVSFYNNEISEKSEIFDDQFSVERPDGSNFTLKIRSTKLEDSAMYFCASSEQGSNYGYTFGSGTRLTVV.

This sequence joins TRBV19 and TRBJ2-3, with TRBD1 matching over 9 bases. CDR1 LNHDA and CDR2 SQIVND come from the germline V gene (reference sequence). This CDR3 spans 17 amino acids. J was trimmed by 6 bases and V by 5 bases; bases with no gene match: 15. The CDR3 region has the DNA TGTGCCAGTAGTTCCAGCGGACAGGGGCTCTCCGCGGATACGCAGTATTTT. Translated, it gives CASSSSGQGLSADTQYF.

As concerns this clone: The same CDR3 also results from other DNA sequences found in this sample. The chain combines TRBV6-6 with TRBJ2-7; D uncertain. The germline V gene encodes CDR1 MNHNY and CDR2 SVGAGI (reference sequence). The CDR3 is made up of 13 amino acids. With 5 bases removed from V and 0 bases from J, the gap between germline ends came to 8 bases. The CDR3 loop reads CASSSPSSYEQYF. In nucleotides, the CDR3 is TGTGCCAGCAGTAGCCCTAGCTCCTACGAGCAGTACTTC.

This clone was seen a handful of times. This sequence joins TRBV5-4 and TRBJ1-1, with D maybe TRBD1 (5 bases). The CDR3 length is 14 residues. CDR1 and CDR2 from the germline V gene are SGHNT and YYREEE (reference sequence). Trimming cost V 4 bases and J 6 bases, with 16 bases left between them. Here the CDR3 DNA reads TGTGCCAGCAGCCGTGTCGGGACGGGAGCTGAAGCTTTCTTT. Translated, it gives CASSRVGTGAEAFF.

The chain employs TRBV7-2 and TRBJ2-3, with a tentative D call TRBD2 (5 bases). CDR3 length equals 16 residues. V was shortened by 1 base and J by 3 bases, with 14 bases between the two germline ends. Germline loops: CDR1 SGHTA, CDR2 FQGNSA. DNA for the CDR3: TGTGCCAGCAGCTTAGGGGTTAGCGTGGTTACAGATACGCAGTATTTT. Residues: CASSLGVSVVTDTQYF. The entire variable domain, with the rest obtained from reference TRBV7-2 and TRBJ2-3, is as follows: GAGVSQSPSNKVTEKGKDVELRCDPISGHTALYWYRQSLGQGLEFLIYFQGNSAPDKSGLPSDRFSAERTGGSVSTLTIQRTQQEDSAVYLCASSLGVSVVTDTQYFGPGTRLTVL.

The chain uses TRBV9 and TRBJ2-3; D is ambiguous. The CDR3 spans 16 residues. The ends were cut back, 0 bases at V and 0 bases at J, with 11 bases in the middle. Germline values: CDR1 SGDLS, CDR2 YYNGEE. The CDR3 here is CASSVGVQASTDTQYF. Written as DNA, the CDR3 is TGTGCCAGCAGCGTAGGAGTCCAGGCTAGCACAGATACGCAGTATTTT.

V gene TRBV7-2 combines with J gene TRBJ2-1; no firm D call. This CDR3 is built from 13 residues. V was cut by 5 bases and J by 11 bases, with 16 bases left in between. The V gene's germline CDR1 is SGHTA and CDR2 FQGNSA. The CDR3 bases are TGTGCCAGCAGCCCCCCGGAGTGGCTAAAGCAGTTCTTC. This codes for CASSPPEWLKQFF.

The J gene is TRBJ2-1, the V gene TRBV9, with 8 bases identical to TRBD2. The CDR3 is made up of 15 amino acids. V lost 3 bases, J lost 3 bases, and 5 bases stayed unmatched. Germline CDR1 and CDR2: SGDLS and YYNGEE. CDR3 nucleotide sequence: TGTGCCAGCAGCGGTAGCGGGAATAACTACAATGAGCAGTTCTTC. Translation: CASSGSGNNYNEQFF.

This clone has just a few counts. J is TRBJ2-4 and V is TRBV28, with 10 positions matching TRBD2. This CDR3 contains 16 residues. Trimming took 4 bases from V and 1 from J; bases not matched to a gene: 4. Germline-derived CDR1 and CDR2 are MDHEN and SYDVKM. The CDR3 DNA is TGTGCCAGCAGTTCCGGGACTAGCGCCGCCAAAAACATTCAGTACTTC. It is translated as CASSSGTSAAKNIQYF.

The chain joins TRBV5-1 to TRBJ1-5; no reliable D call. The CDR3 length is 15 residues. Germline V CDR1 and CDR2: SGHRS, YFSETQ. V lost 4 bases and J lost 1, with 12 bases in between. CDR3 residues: CASSVGEGSNQPQHF. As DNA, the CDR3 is TGCGCCAGCAGCGTCGGGGAGGGAAGCAATCAGCCCCAGCATTTT.

CDR3: CAISDQAGGPADTQYF. CDR3 in DNA: TGTGCCATCAGTGACCAAGCGGGAGGCCCGGCAGATACGCAGTATTTT. V is TRBV10-3 and J is TRBJ2-3, with 9 bases identical to TRBD2. The V gene's germline CDR1 is ENHRY and CDR2 SYGVKD. CDR3 length: 16 amino acids. V lost 3 bases to trimming and J lost 4 bases; unmatched junction nucleotides: 8.

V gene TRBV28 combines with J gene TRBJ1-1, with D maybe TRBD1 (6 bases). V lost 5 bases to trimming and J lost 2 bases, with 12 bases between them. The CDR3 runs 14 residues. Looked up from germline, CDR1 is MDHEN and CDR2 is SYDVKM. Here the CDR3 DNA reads TGTGCCAGCAGTACCCAGGGGTTTAACACTGAAGCTTTCTTT. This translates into CASSTQGFNTEAFF.

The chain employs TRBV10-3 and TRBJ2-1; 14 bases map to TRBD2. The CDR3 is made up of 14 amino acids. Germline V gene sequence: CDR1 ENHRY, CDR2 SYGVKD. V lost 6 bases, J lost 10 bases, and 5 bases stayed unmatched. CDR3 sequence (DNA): TGTGCCATCAGAGGACTAGCGGGAGGCGGGGAGCAGTTCTTC. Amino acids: CAIRGLAGGGEQFF.